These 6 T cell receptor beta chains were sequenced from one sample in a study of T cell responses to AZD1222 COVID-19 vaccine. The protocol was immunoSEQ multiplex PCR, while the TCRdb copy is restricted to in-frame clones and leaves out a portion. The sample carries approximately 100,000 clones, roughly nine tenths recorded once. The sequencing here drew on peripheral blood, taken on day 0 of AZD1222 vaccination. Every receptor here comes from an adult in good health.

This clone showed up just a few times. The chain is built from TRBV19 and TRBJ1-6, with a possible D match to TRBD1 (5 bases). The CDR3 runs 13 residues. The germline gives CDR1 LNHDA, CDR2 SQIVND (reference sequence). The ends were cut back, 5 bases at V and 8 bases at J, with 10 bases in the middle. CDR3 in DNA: TGTGCCAGTAGTGAGGGGACTTATTCACCCCTCCACTTT. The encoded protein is CASSEGTYSPLHF.

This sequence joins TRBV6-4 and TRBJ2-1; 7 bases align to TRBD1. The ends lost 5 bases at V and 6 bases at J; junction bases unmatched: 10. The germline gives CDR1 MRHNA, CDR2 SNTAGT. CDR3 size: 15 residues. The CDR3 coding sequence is TGTGCCAGCAGTAAAGACAGGGATGAGGCCAATGAGCAGTTCTTC. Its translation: CASSKDRDEANEQFF.

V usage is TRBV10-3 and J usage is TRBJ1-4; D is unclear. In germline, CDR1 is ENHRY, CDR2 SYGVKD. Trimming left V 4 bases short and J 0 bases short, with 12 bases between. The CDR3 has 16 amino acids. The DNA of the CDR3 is TGTGCCATCAGTGTAGGTTCCCGCGCAACTAATGAAAAACTGTTTTTT. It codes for CAISVGSRATNEKLFF.

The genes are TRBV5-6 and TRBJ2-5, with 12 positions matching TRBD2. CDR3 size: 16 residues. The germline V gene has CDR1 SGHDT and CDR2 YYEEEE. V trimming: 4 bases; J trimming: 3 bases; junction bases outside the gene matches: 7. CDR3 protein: CASSTTLAGGEETQYF. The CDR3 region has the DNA TGTGCCAGCAGCACGACCCTAGCGGGGGGGGAAGAGACCCAGTACTTC.

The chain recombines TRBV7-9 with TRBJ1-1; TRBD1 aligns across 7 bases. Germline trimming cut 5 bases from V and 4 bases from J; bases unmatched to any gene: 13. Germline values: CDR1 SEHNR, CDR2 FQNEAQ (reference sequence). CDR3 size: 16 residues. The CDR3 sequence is CASSLTGDTRSTEAFF. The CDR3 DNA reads TGTGCCAGCAGCCTAACAGGGGACACGAGGAGCACTGAAGCTTTCTTT.

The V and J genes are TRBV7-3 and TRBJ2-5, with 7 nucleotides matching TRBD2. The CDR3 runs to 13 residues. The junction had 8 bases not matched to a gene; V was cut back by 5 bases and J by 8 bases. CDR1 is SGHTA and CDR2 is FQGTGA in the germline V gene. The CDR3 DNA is TGTGCCAGCAGCCCAAAAGCGGGGATCACCCAGTACTTC. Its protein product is CASSPKAGITQYF.